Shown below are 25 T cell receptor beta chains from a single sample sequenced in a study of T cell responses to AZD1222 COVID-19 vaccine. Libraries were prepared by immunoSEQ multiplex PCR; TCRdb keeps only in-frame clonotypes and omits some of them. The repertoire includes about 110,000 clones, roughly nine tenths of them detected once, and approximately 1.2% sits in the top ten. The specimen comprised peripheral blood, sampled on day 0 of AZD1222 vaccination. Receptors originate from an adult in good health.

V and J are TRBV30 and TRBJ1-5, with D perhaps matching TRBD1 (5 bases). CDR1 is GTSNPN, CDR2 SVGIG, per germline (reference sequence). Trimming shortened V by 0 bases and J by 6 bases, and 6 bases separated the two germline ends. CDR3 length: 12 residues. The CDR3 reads CAWSVDSQPQHF. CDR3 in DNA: TGTGCCTGGAGTGTCGACAGTCAGCCCCAGCATTTT.

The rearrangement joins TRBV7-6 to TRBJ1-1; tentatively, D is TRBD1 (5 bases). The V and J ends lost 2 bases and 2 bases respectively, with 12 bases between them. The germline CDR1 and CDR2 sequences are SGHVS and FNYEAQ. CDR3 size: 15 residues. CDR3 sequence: CASSLNGGPNTEAFF. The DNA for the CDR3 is TGTGCCAGCAGCTTAAATGGGGGACCTAACACTGAAGCTTTCTTT.

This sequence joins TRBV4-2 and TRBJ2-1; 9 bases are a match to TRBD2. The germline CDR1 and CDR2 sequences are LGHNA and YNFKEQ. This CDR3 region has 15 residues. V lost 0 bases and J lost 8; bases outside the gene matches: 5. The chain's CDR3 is CASSQEALAGDEQFF. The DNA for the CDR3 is TGTGCCAGCAGCCAAGAGGCACTAGCGGGCGATGAGCAGTTCTTC.

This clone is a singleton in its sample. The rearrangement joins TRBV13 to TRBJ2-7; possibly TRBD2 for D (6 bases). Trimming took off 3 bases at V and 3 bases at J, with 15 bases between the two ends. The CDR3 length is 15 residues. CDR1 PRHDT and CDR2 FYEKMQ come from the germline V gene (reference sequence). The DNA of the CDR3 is TGTGCCAGCAGCTTGGGGCGGGGACCCATCTACGAGCAGTACTTC. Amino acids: CASSLGRGPIYEQYF.

The CDR3 loop reads CASSASSYNEQFF. The CDR3 DNA sequence: TGTGCCAGCTCGGCCAGCTCCTACAATGAGCAGTTCTTC. The chain joins TRBV18 to TRBJ2-1; D ambiguous. CDR3 size: 13 residues. V was clipped by 6 bases and J by 0 bases, with 6 bases between them. Germline loops: CDR1 KGHSH, CDR2 LQKENI.

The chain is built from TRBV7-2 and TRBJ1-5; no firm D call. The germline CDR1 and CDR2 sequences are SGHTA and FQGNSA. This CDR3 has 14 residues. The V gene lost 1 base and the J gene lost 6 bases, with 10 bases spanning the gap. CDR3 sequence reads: CASSLVFLVQPQHF. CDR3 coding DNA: TGTGCCAGCAGCTTAGTTTTTTTGGTTCAGCCCCAGCATTTT.

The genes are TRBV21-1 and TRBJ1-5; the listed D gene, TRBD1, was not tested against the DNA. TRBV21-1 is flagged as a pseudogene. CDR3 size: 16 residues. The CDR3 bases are TGTGCCAGCAGCAAATCTAACAGGGATAGCAATCAGCCCCAGCATTTT. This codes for CASSKSNRDSNQPQHF.

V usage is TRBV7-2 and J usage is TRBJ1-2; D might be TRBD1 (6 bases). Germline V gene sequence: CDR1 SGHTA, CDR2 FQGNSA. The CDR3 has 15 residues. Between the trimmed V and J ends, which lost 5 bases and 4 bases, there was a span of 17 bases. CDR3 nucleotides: TGTGCCAGCAGCCCCTTGGGGGGCGACGTCTATGGCTACACCTTC. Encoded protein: CASSPLGGDVYGYTF.

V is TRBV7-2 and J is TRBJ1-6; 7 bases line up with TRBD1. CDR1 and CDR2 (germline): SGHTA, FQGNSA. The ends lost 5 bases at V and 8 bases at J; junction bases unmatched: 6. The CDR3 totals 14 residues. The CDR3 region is CASSPRDRDSPLHF. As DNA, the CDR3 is TGTGCCAGCAGCCCCCGGGACAGAGATTCACCCCTCCACTTT.

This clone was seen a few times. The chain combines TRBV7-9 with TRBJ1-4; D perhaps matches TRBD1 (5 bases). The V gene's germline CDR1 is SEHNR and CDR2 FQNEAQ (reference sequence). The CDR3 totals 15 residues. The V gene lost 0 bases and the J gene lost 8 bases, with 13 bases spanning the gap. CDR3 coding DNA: TGTGCCAGCAGCTTAGCGGGGAGGGGCGGGGAAAAACTGTTTTTT. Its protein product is CASSLAGRGGEKLFF. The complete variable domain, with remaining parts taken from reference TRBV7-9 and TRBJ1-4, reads DTGVSQNPRHKITKRGQNVTFRCDPISEHNRLYWYRQTLGQGPEFLTYFQNEAQLEKSRLLSDRFSAERPKGSFSTLEIQRTEQGDSAMYLCASSLAGRGGEKLFFGSGTQLSVL.

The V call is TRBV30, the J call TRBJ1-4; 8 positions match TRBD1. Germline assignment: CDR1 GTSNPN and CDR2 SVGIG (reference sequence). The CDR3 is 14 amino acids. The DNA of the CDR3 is TGTGGAGGACAGGGCCTATCAACTAATGAAAAACTGTTTTTT. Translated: CGGQGLSTNEKLFF.

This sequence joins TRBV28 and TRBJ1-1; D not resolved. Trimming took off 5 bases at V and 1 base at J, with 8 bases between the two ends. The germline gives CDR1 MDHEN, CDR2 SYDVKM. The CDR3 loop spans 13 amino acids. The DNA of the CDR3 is TGTGCCAGCAGTCCCAGTGGGAACACTGAAGCTTTCTTT. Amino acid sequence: CASSPSGNTEAFF.

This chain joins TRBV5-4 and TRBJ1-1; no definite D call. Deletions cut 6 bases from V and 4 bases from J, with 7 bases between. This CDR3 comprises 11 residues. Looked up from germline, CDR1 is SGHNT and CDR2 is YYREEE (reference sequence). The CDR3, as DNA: TGTGCCAGCACCTCCCGCACTGAAGCTTTCTTT. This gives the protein CASTSRTEAFF.

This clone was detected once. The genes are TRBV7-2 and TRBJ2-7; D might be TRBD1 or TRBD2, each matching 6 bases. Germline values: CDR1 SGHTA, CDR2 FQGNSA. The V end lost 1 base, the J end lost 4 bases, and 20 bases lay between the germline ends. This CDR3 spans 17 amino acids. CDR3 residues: CASSLVPPGAITYEQYF. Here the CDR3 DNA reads TGTGCCAGCAGCTTAGTTCCTCCGGGGGCCATCACATACGAGCAGTACTTC.

CDR3 sequence: CASSTTGGSSGNTIYF. CDR3 bases: TGTGCCAGCTCAACGACAGGGGGCAGTTCTGGAAACACCATATATTTT. V is TRBV18 and J is TRBJ1-3; 10 bases line up with TRBD1. Trimming cost V 5 bases and J 1 base; bases outside gene matches: 5. CDR3 length: 16 amino acids. Germline V gene data show CDR1 as KGHSH and CDR2 as LQKENI. Supplemented by reference TRBV18 and TRBJ1-3, the full variable domain reads NAGVMQNPRHLVRRRGQEARLRCSPMKGHSHVYWYRQLPEEGLKFMVYLQKENIIDESGMPKERFSAEFPKEGPSILRIQQVVRGDSAAYFCASSTTGGSSGNTIYFGEGSWLTVV.

CDR3 nucleotide sequence: TGTGCCAGCAGCGTGACAGGGATTCAGAATTCACCCCTCCACTTT. This translates into CASSVTGIQNSPLHF. The chain links TRBV9 to TRBJ1-6; 7 bases fit TRBD1. The CDR3 has 15 amino acids. Germline V CDR1 and CDR2: SGDLS, YYNGEE. After removal of 2 bases from V and 7 bases from J, the junction contained 6 bases not matched to a gene.

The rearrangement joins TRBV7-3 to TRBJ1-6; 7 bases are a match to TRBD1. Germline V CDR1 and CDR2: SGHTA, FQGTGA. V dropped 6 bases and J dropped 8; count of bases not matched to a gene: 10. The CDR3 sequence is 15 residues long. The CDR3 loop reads CASSPGRGGDSPLHF. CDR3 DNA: TGTGCCAGCAGTCCCGGTCGAGGGGGCGATTCACCCCTCCACTTT.

CDR3 sequence reads: CASSLAVLAGRDDEQFF. CDR3 bases: TGCGCCAGCAGCTTGGCCGTGCTAGCGGGGAGGGATGATGAGCAGTTCTTC. The genes are TRBV5-1 and TRBJ2-1; 9 bases fit TRBD2. Germline CDR1 and CDR2: SGHRS and YFSETQ. J gave up 8 bases and V 0 bases, and 12 bases lay outside the gene matches. This CDR3 has 17 amino acids.

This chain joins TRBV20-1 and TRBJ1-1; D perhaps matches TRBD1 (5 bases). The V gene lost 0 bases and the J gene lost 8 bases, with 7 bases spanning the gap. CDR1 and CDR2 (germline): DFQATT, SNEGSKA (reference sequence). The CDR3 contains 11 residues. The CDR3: CSAREGLEAFF. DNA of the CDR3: TGCAGTGCTAGAGAGGGACTAGAAGCTTTCTTT.

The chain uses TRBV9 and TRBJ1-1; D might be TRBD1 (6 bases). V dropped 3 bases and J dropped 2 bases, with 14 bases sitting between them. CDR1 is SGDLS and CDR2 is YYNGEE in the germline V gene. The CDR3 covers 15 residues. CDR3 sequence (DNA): TGTGCCAGCAGCGGTTCCGGACAGCCTAACACTGAAGCTTTCTTT. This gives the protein CASSGSGQPNTEAFF.

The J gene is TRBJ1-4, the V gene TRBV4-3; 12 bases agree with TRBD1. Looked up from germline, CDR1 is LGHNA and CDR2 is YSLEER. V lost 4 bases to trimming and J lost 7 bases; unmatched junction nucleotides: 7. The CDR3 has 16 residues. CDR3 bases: TGCGCCAGCAGCCCCTCCGGGACAGGGGGCAGTGAAAAACTGTTTTTT. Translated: CASSPSGTGGSEKLFF.

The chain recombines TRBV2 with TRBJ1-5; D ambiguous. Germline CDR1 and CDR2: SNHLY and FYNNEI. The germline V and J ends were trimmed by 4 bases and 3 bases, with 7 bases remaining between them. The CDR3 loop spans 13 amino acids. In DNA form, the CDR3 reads TGTGCCAGCAGTGTTGAGGACAATCAGCCCCAGCATTTT. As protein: CASSVEDNQPQHF.

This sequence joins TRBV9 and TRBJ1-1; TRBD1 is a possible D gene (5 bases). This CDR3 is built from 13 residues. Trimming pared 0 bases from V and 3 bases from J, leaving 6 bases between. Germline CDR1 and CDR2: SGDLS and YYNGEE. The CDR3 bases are TGTGCCAGCAGCGTAGAAGGGGACACTGAAGCTTTCTTT. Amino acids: CASSVEGDTEAFF.

The CDR3 reads CASSPTGNTEAFF. DNA of the CDR3: TGTGCCAGCAGCCCCACCGGGAACACTGAAGCTTTCTTT. The V call is TRBV7-3, the J call TRBJ1-1; D ambiguous. The germline gives CDR1 SGHTA, CDR2 FQGTGA. The CDR3 runs 13 residues. Trimming pared 5 bases from V and 1 base from J, leaving 8 bases between.

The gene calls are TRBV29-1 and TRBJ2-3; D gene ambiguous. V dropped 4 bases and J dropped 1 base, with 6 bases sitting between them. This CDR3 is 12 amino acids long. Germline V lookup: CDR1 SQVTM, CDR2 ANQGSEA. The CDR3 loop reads CSVVQGTDTQYF. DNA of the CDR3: TGCAGCGTTGTGCAGGGCACAGATACGCAGTATTTT.